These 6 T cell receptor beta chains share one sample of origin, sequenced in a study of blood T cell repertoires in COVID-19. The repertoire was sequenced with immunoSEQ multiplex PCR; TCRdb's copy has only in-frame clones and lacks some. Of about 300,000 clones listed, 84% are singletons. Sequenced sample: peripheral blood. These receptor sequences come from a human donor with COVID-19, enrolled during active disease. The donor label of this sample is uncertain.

CDR3 protein: CASCRQRTSGSSTDTQYF. CDR3 DNA: TGTGCCAGCTGCCGGCAGAGGACTAGCGGTTCTAGCACAGATACGCAGTATTTT. The chain joins TRBV18 to TRBJ2-3; 10 bases are shared with TRBD2. This CDR3 comprises 18 residues. J gave up 0 bases and V 7 bases, and 13 bases lay outside the gene matches. Germline V gene sequence: CDR1 KGHSH, CDR2 LQKENI.

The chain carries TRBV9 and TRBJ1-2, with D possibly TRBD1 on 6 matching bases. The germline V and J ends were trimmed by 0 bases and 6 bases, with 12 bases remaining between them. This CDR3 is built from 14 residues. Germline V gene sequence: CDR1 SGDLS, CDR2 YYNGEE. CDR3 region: CASSVGGGSHGYTF. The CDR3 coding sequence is TGTGCCAGCAGCGTAGGCGGGGGCTCCCATGGCTACACCTTC. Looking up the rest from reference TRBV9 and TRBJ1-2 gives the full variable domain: DSGVTQTPKHLITATGQRVTLRCSPRSGDLSVYWYQQSLDQGLQFLIQYYNGEERAKGNILERFSAQQFPDLHSELNLSSLELGDSALYFCASSVGGGSHGYTFGSGTRLTVV.

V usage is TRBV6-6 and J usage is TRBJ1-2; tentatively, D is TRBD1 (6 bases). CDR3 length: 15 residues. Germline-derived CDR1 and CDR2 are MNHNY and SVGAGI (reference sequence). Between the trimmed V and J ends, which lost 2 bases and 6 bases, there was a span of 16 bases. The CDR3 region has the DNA TGTGCCAGCAGTTACAGAGGGGGAGTGGACCATGGCTACACCTTC. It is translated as CASSYRGGVDHGYTF.

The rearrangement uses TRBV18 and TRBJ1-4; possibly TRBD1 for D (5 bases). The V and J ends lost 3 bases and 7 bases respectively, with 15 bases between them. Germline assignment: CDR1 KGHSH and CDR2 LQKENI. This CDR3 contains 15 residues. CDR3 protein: CASSPLAGMGEKLFF. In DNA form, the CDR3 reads TGTGCCAGCTCACCCCTGGCAGGGATGGGTGAAAAACTGTTTTTT.

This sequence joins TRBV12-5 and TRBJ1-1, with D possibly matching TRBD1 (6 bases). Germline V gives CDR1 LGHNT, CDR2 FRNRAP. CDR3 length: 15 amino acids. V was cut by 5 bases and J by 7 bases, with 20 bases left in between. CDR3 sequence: CASGPDSPVAIEAFF. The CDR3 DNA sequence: TGTGCTAGTGGTCCGGACAGCCCCGTAGCGATTGAAGCTTTCTTT.

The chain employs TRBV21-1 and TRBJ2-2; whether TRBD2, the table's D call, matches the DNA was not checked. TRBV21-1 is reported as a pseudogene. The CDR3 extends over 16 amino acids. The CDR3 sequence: CATLGSGPANTGELFF. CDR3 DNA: TGTGCCACCCTCGGGAGCGGGCCCGCGAACACCGGGGAGCTGTTTTTT.